The clone carrying this TCR beta chain was picked up many times. The data stem from a study of blood T cells in healthy people across ages. CDR3 length: 15 amino acids. V was clipped by 3 bases and J by 4 bases; unmatched bases: 4. Germline V gene data show CDR1 as SGHTA and CDR2 as FQGNSA. Combining a sample-barcoded 5' primer with a J-beta primer mix, a second PCR ran for about 7 to 12 cycles. With 12 random nucleotides, a template-switch adaptor tagged each individual cDNA molecule. TCRdb processed the 5' RACE reads anew with MiXCR; each CDR3 protein has one entry. The sample records some 900,000 distinct CDR3 sequences, roughly 52% being singletons.

The rearrangement uses TRBV7-2 and TRBJ2-2; 8 bases are shared with TRBD1. This TCR was recovered from a man aged 25-45 years in good health. The sample consisted of blood. The CDR3 here is CASSFQGASTGELFF. In DNA, the CDR3 is TGTGCCAGCAGCTTTCAGGGGGCGAGCACCGGGGAGCTGTTTTTT.